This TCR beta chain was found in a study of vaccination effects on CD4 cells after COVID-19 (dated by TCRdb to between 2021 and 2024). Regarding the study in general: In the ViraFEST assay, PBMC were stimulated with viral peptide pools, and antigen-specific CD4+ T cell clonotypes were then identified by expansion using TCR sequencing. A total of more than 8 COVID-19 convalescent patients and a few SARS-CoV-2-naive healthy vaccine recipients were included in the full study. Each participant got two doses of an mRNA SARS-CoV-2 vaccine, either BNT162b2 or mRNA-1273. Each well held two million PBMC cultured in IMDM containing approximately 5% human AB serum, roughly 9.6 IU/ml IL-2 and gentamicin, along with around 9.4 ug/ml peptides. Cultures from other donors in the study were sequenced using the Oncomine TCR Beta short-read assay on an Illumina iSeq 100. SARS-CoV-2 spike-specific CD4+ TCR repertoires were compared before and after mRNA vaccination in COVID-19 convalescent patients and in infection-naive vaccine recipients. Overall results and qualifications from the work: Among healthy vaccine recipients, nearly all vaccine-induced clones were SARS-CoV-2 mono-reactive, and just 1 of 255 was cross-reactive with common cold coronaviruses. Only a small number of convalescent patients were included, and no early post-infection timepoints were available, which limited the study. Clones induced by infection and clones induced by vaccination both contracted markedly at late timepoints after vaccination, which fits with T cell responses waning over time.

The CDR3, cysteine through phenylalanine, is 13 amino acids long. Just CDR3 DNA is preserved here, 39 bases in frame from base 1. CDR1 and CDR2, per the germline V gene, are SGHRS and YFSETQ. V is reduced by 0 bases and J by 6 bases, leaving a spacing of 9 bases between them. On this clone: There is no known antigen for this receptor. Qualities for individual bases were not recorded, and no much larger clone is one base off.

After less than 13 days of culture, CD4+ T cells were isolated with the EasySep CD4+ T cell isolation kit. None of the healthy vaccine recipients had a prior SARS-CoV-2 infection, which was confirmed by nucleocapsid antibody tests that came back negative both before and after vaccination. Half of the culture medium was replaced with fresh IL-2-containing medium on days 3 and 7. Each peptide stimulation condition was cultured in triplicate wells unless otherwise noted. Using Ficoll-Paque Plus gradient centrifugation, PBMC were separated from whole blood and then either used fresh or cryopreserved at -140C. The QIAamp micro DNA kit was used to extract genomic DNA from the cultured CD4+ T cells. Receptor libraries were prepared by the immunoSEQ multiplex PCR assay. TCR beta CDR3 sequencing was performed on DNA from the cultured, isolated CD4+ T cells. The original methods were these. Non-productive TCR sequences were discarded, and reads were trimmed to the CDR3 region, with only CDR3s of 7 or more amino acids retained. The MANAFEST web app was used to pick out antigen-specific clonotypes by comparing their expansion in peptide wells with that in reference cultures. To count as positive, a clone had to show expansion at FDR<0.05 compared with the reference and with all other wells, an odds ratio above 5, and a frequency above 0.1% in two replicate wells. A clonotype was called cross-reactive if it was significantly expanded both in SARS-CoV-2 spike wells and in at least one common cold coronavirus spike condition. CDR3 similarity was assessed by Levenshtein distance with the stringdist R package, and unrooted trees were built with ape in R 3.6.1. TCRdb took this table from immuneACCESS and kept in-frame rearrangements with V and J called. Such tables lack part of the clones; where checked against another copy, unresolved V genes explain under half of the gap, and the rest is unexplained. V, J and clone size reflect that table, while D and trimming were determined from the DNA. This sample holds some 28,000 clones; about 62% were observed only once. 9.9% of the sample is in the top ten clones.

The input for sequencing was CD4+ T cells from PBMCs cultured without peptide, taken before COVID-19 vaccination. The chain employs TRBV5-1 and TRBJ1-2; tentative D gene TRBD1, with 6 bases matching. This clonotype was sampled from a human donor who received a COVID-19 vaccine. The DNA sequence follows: TGCGCCAGCAGCTTGGCTTCAGGGGATGGCTACACCTTC. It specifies CASSLASGDGYTF.